This T cell receptor (beta chain) was sequenced for a study of tumor-infiltrating lymphocytes in primary liver carcinoma. A primer in the constant region served to generate TCR beta cDNA from approximately 460 ng of total RNA. Three nested multiplex PCR rounds, a slightly modified ARM-PCR method, built the TCR beta libraries. MiXCR was run by TCRdb on the multiplex PCR reads, yielding one entry per CDR3 protein. The table lists approximately 300,000 distinct CDR3 sequences, 65% of them singletons. It was unsorted whole blood that yielded blood RNA, and germline DNA was also extracted. The origin of this receptor is a man aged 35-49 years with primary liver carcinoma and hepatitis B virus infection. The material sequenced was peripheral blood.

The CDR3 sequence: CARAMGHPFTDTQYF. The CDR3 coding sequence is TGTGCCAGGGCCATGGGGCACCCCTTCACAGATACGCAGTATTTT. The chain has TRBV5-4 and TRBJ2-3, with a tentative D call TRBD1 (5 bases). CDR1 SGHNT and CDR2 YYREEE come from the germline V gene (reference sequence). This CDR3 has 15 amino acids. V was pared by 8 bases and J by 2 bases, with 18 bases between.